This T cell receptor beta chain was recorded in a study of T-cell memory formation after mild COVID-19. Study observations and caveats: Pre-infection memory showed some responding clones, and this suggested that cross-reactive memory joined. While clones contracting from day 15 to 85 were balanced between CD4 and CD8, later expanders leaned CD4+.

CDR3 length equals 13 residues. The germline V and J ends were trimmed by 4 bases and 2 bases, with 11 bases remaining between them. Germline V gives CDR1 SQVTM, CDR2 ANQGSEA. A few counts support this clonotype. Its matching antigen is unknown. Constant-segment primers and 5'RACE yielded cDNA libraries for TCR alpha and TCR beta, each carrying sample barcodes and UMIs. TCRdb ran MiXCR on the 5' RACE reads and lists one entry per CDR3 protein. The profile shows almost 350,000 distinct CDR3 sequences, roughly 20% of them singletons. Input material: PBMCs or a T cell subset sorted from them (not recorded which). The chain is built from TRBV29-1 and TRBJ2-5; weak D call: TRBD1 (6 bases). The TCR was taken from a man aged 18 to 30 who had mild COVID-19 (a few samples of this study predate the infection). Cell type and time point are not known. CDR3 sequence (DNA): TGCAGCGTTGGAGGACAGCAACAAGAGACCCAGTACTTC. Translation gives CSVGGQQQETQYF.